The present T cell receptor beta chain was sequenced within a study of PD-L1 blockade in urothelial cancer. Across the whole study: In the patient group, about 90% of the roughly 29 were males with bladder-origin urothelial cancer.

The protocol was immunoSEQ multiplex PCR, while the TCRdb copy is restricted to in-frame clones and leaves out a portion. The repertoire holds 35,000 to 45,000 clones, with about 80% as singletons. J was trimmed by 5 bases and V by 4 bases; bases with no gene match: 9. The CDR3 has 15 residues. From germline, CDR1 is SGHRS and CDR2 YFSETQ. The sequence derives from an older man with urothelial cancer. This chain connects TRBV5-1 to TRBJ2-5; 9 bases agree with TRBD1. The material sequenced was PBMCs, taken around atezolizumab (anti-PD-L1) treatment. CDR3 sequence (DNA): TGCGCCAGCAGCGTCACCGGGACAGGGTCCGAGACCCAGTACTTC. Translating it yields CASSVTGTGSETQYF.